These T cell receptor beta chains were read from a single sample in a study of shared clonotypes between healthy human individuals. Assay: immunoSEQ multiplex PCR; the TCRdb copy retains only in-frame clones and omits some. This sample has almost 700,000 clones; approximately 90% occur once, and the top ten carry 24%. Material: naive CD8+ T cells sorted from blood. These receptors came from a man between 25 and 39 years old in good health. Both conserved end residues are part of each CDR3. The D gene is left open where the match is weak. The size entry is marked missing in some rows and otherwise reads once, few, many or a size class.

clone_size,d_call,v_call,j_call,cdr3_nt,cdr3_aa
once,TRBD1,TRBV28,TRBJ2-7,TGTGCCAGCAGTCCCCCCGGGACAGGACGCTACGAGCAGTACTTC,CASSPPGTGRYEQYF
-,TRBD2,TRBV28,TRBJ2-2,TGTGCCAGCAGGCTAGCGGGACTGAGTACCGGGGAGCTGTTTTTT,CASRLAGLSTGELFF
-,-,TRBV6-1,TRBJ2-7,TGTGCCAGCAGTGAAGCTCAGGGAACAGAGGGGTACGAGCAGTACTTC,CASSEAQGTEGYEQYF
-,-,TRBV15,TRBJ2-2,TGTGCCACCAGCATTCACACCGGGGAGCTGTTTTTT,CATSIHTGELFF
-,-,TRBV7-2,TRBJ2-7,TGTGCCAGCAGCTTCCTCGGTCAGGGGTTCGAGCAGTACTTC,CASSFLGQGFEQYF
-,-,TRBV18,TRBJ2-1,TGTGCCAGCTCACCACTGGGTGGGAGCGATGACAATGAGCAGTTCTTC,CASSPLGGSDDNEQFF
-,TRBD1,TRBV27,TRBJ2-2,TGTGCCAGCAGTTTATTAGGACAGGGATACGTCGGGGAGCTGTTTTTT,CASSLLGQGYVGELFF
-,TRBD1,TRBV7-9,TRBJ1-1,TGTGCCAGCAGCTTTCCAGGGGGCGTCGGCACTGAAGCTTTCTTT,CASSFPGGVGTEAFF
-,TRBD2,TRBV7-9,TRBJ2-7,TGTGCCAGCGTCGGGGGAGCGGGAGACTACGAGCAGTACTTC,CASVGGAGDYEQYF
-,TRBD1,TRBV5-8,TRBJ2-2,TGTGCCAGCAGCTTTACAGGGGGCGATTCATCTCTTCAAGCCGGGGAGCTGTTTTTT,CASSFTGGDSSLQAGELFF
-,-,TRBV28,TRBJ1-3,TGTGCCAGCAGACCGGGGACCTGGACGGATTCGGACACCATATATTTT,CASRPGTWTDSDTIYF
-,-,TRBV9,TRBJ2-2,TGTGCCAGCAGCCCTTGGGAGAGGTCGGCCGGGGAGCTGTTTTTT,CASSPWERSAGELFF
-,-,TRBV4-1,TRBJ2-4,TGCGCCAGCAGCCAAATTGTGGGGGCCAAAAACATTCAGTACTTC,CASSQIVGAKNIQYF
once,-,TRBV29-1,TRBJ2-1,TGCAGCCCTCTGGTGGAGGCTGAGCAGTTCTTC,CSPLVEAEQFF
-,-,TRBV5-1,TRBJ2-5,TGCGCCAGCACAGGGACCGGGGAGACCCAGTACTTC,CASTGTGETQYF
-,-,TRBV19,TRBJ2-5,TGTGCCAGTAGTATTGCATGGGGACGACAAGAGACCCAGTACTTC,CASSIAWGRQETQYF
few,-,TRBV6-4,TRBJ2-1,TGTGCCAGCAGATCCGGGACAACCGACAATGAGCAGTTCTTC,CASRSGTTDNEQFF
-,-,TRBV21-1,TRBJ2-7,TGTGCCAGCAGCCGACAGGGCTATCCCTACGAGCAGTACTTC,CASSRQGYPYEQYF
-,TRBD2,TRBV27,TRBJ2-1,TGTGCCAGCAGTGCAGCACTAGCGGGTGGGGGCAATGAGCAGTTCTTC,CASSAALAGGGNEQFF
-,TRBD1,TRBV4-1,TRBJ2-1,TGCGCCAGCAGCCAAACCACAGGGGGCTTATACAATGAGCAGTTCTTC,CASSQTTGGLYNEQFF
-,TRBD1,TRBV28,TRBJ1-5,TGTGCCAGCAGCTACGACAGGGACTATAGCAATCAGCCCCAGCATTTT,CASSYDRDYSNQPQHF
-,TRBD2,TRBV4-3,TRBJ2-1,TGCGCCAGCAGCCAGGGGGGGGTTCCTTCGGACCAGTTCTTC,CASSQGGVPSDQFF
-,TRBD1,TRBV27,TRBJ2-7,TGTGCCAGCAGTTTATTGACAGGGGGGGGATCCTACGAGCAGTACTTC,CASSLLTGGGSYEQYF
-,-,TRBV12-5,TRBJ1-3,TGTGCTAGTGGGGGGGACCTGGACCCTGGAAACACCATATATTTT,CASGGDLDPGNTIYF
-,-,TRBV11-2,TRBJ2-5,TGTGCCAGCAGCTTAAACCTTTACGAGACCCAGTACTTC,CASSLNLYETQYF
-,-,TRBV11-2,TRBJ2-7,TGTGCCAGCAGCTTCGGGACTGAGTACGAGCAGTACTTC,CASSFGTEYEQYF
-,-,TRBV30,TRBJ1-1,TGTGCCTGGAGAGCCGGGACCCGGGTTTTCTTT,CAWRAGTRVFF
-,-,TRBV27,TRBJ2-1,TGTGCCAGCAGTTTGGCGGGCCGCTCCTACAATGAGCAGTTCTTC,CASSLAGRSYNEQFF
-,-,TRBV28,TRBJ2-3,TGTGCCAGCAGTGCCCTGGGAGACCCTAGCACAGATACGCAGTATTTT,CASSALGDPSTDTQYF
-,-,TRBV6-1,TRBJ2-1,TGTGCCAGCAGTGAAAGGTGGACTCCTCTGGATGAGCAGTTCTTC,CASSERWTPLDEQFF
many,-,TRBV27,TRBJ2-7,TGTGCCAGCAGAATAGGGGCGGGCCAGCCCTACGAGCAGTACTTC,CASRIGAGQPYEQYF
-,-,TRBV4-1,TRBJ1-3,TGCGCCAGCAGCCAAACAAGAGACTCTGGAAACACCATATATTTT,CASSQTRDSGNTIYF
-,-,TRBV7-9,TRBJ1-5,TGTGCCAGCAGCCCCCCCGGCACAGTGGAGCCCCAGCATTTT,CASSPPGTVEPQHF
few,TRBD1,TRBV7-9,TRBJ2-7,TGTGCCAGCAGCTTAGCCCCGGGACAGGGACACGAGCAGTACTTC,CASSLAPGQGHEQYF
-,-,TRBV6-4,TRBJ2-2,TGTGCCAGCAGTGACTCCTCGCAGGGGAGCGGGGAGCTGTTTTTT,CASSDSSQGSGELFF
few,-,TRBV6-5,TRBJ1-1,TGTGCCAGCAGCCTGCTTGGTGGCACTGAAGCTTTCTTT,CASSLLGGTEAFF
-,TRBD1,TRBV9,TRBJ2-1,TGTGCCAGCAGCGCGAACCCGGGACAGGACTCCTACAATGAGCAGTTCTTC,CASSANPGQDSYNEQFF
-,-,TRBV6-6,TRBJ2-7,TGTGCCAGCAGTTACGGACAGACCTACGAGCAGTACTTC,CASSYGQTYEQYF
-,-,TRBV5-6,TRBJ2-7,TGTGCCAGCAGCTATCTGGAGTCCTACGAGCAGTACTTC,CASSYLESYEQYF
-,-,TRBV11-2,TRBJ2-5,TGTGCCAGCAGCACCCTTTCGGTGGGTCCCCAAGAGACCCAGTACTTC,CASSTLSVGPQETQYF
-,-,TRBV11-3,TRBJ2-5,TGTGCCAGCAGCTCCGGACGTGGGTACCAAGAGACCCAGTACTTC,CASSSGRGYQETQYF
-,-,TRBV7-2,TRBJ2-5,TGTGCCAGCAGTTCAAGGGGTTGGGAGACCCAGTACTTC,CASSSRGWETQYF
-,-,TRBV6-5,TRBJ2-1,TGTGCCAGCAGTTCACTCGGGACCATCTACAATGAGCAGTTCTTC,CASSSLGTIYNEQFF
once,-,TRBV27,TRBJ1-2,TGTGCCAGCAGTTTCCAGGTGGCGGGCTATGGCTACACCTTC,CASSFQVAGYGYTF
-,TRBD2,TRBV11-2,TRBJ2-3,TGTGCCAGCAGCCCAGGACTAGCGGGAGTTTATACAGATACGCAGTATTTT,CASSPGLAGVYTDTQYF
-,TRBD1,TRBV2,TRBJ2-3,TGTGCCAGCTGGACAGGGGATAGCACAGATACGCAGTATTTT,CASWTGDSTDTQYF
-,-,TRBV15,TRBJ1-5,TGTGCCACCAGCAGAGACAGGGCAAGTCAGCCCCAGCATTTT,CATSRDRASQPQHF
-,TRBD1,TRBV11-2,TRBJ2-7,TGTGCCAGCAGCTTACGACAGGGCTACGAGCAGTACTTC,CASSLRQGYEQYF
-,-,TRBV27,TRBJ2-1,TGTGCCAGCAGTGCCGTCGGGGGGCCCAATGAGCAGTTCTTC,CASSAVGGPNEQFF
-,-,TRBV16,TRBJ1-2,TGTGCCAGCAGCCAAAGCATTTGGGATGGCTACACCTTC,CASSQSIWDGYTF
-,TRBD2,TRBV13,TRBJ2-7,TGTGCCAGCAGCCCCGGGACTAGCGGGGGCTCCTACGAGCAGTACTTC,CASSPGTSGGSYEQYF
-,TRBD1,TRBV28,TRBJ1-2,TGTGCCAGCAGCCCGACAGGGGGCGATGCTAACTATGGCTACACCTTC,CASSPTGGDANYGYTF
-,TRBD2,TRBV13,TRBJ2-7,TGTGCCAGCCGGGGGGAAGCCCCTTGGGAGCAGTACTTC,CASRGEAPWEQYF
-,TRBD1,TRBV6-1,TRBJ2-2,TGTGCCAGCAGTGAAGACCGACAGGGGAGGACCGGGGAGCTGTTTTTT,CASSEDRQGRTGELFF
-,TRBD2,TRBV28,TRBJ2-3,TGTGCCAGCTCTCGGCGGGAGGGCCGTGATACGCAGTATTTT,CASSRREGRDTQYF
-,-,TRBV27,TRBJ1-2,TGTGCCAGCAGTTTCGCAGGGGCTGGCTATGGCTACACCTTC,CASSFAGAGYGYTF
-,TRBD2,TRBV29-1,TRBJ2-7,TGCAGCGTCCGGACTAGCGGGAGGACGGGATACGAGCAGTACTTC,CSVRTSGRTGYEQYF
-,-,TRBV4-1,TRBJ1-1,TGCGCCAGCAGCCACTCGAGGGCCGAGATGAACACTGAAGCTTTCTTT,CASSHSRAEMNTEAFF